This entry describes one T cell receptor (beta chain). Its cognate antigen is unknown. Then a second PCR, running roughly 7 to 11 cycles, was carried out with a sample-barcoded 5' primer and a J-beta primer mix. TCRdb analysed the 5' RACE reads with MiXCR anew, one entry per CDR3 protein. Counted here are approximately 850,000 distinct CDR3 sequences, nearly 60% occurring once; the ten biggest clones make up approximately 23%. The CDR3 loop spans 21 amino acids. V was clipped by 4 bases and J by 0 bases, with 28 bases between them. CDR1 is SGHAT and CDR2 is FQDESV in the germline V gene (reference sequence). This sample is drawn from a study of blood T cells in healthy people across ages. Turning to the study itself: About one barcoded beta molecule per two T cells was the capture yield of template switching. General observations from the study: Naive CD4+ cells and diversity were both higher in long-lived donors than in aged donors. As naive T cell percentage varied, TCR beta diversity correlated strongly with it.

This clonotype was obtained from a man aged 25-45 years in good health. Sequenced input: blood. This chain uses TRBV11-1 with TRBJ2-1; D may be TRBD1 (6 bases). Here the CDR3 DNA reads TGTGCCAGCAGCTCGCCCTCGTTAGCATCAGGGGATTGGAGCTCCTACAATGAGCAGTTCTTC. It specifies CASSSPSLASGDWSSYNEQFF.